Below, one T cell receptor (beta chain) is given with its context. Its antigen is currently not known. The input lacks base qualities; no much larger clone sits a single base away. The donors were some 39 Caucasian individuals from Russia, aged about 6 to 100 years, who were systemically healthy. Approximately 9.3 milliliters of peripheral blood were drawn from each donor into EDTA-treated Vacutainer tubes. Ficoll-Paque density-gradient centrifugation was used to isolate PBMCs, with at least 6.5 million per sample. Total RNA, at least 6 micrograms per sample, was extracted from PBMCs with Trizol reagent. For every donor, flow cytometry on a PBMC aliquot measured the percentage of naive CD45RAhigh/CD27high T cells. This sample stems from a study of blood T cells in healthy people across ages (dated by TCRdb to the mid-2010s). In terms of the full investigation: In model experiments, template switching captured roughly one uniquely barcoded TCR beta cDNA molecule for every two T cells. Age-related changes in TCR beta repertoire diversity were measured in the study by deep sequencing normalized with unique cDNA molecular identifiers. The donors were divided into four age groups: young (average about 15 years), middle-aged (approximately 39), aged (roughly 66) and long-lived (82). To avoid experimental bias, donors of different ages were spread randomly across the sequencing lanes. Two additional independent replicas of 1 million unique cDNA reads from the same blood draw were analyzed for two donors (one aged 18 to 29 and one aged 80 or older). Study-level results and caveats: Estimates of total diversity based on one million sequenced T cells were regarded as lower bounds and as underestimates. A strong correlation was found between observed TCR beta diversity and the percentage of naive T cells measured by flow cytometry. Conclusive comparison of naive and antigen-experienced compartments was prevented by the profiling of bulk unsorted PBMCs. As age increased, observed TCR beta diversity per million T cells dropped in a roughly linear way, and a significant reduction was already evident by age about 40. Because the CMV infection status of the donors was unknown, age-related changes in expanded clonotypes may potentially have been confounded. Compared with the aged group, the long-lived group had more naive CD4+ T cells, fewer expanded clones and increased TCR diversity, suggesting age selection.

The library was produced with 5' RACE. TCRdb names Illumina HiSeq 2500 as the instrument used. A second 7 to 11 cycle PCR used a sample-barcoded 5' primer and a J-beta primer mix. Each TCR beta cDNA molecule received a unique molecular identifier from a template-switch 5' adaptor carrying 12 random nucleotides. Each sample yielded at least 3 million CDR3-containing paired-end reads. First-strand cDNA synthesis was performed from all RNA using the Mint cDNA synthesis kit, with priming by a TRBC-specific oligonucleotide. All cDNA was treated with uracil-DNA glycosylase and then went through a first 18-cycle PCR with the universal primers M1SS and BC2_uni_R. In the original analysis: For normalization, 1 million high-quality reads were randomly selected from each sample, with every read carrying a distinct molecular identifier. Reads with shared molecular identifiers were discarded instead of being binned into consensus sequences. CDR3 identification, clonotype clustering and error correction used MiTCR with a Q25 quality threshold and the strictest error-elimination algorithm. A nonparametric unseen species model with Euler transformation was used to estimate a lower bound on total TCR beta diversity. TCRdb reworked the public reads: Q25 trimming with fastp, MiXCR clone assembly, productive beta chains retained. Rows are unified per CDR3 protein, each entry keeping the most common DNA and genes. The authors' filters were not applied to this entry. The sample table holds some 1.4 million distinct CDR3 sequences, of which 42% were seen once. The ten largest clones represent less than 8% of the sample.

This clonotype was obtained from a woman between 18 and 29 years old in good health. Sequences were obtained from blood.

Here the CDR3 is given as CASSLKRFSGDSYNEQFF. Here is the DNA: TGTGCCAGCAGCCTTAAGAGGTTTTCGGGAGACAGTTACAATGAGCAGTTCTTC. Recombination linked TRBV3-1 to TRBJ2-1; a tentative D call is TRBD2 (6 bases match). The CDR3 covers 18 residues, taking in both the cysteine and the phenylalanine. Solely the CDR3 DNA is kept, with 54 bases framed from the first base. From the germline V gene (reference sequence), CDR1 is LGHDT and CDR2 is YNNKEL. Relative to germline, V is 4 bases shorter and J is 4 bases shorter, with 23 bases between their ends.